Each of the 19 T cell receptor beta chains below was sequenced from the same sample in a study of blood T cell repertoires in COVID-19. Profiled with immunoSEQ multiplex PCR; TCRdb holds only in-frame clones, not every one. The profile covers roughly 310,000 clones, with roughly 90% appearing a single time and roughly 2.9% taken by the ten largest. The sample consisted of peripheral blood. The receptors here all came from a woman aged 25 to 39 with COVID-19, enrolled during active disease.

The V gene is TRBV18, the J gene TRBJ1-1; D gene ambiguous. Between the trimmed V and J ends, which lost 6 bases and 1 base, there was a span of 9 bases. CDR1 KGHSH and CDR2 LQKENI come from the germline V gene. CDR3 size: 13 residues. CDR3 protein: CASSLSSNTEAFF. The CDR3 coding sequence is TGTGCCAGCTCTCTCAGTTCGAACACTGAAGCTTTCTTT. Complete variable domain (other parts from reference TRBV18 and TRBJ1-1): NAGVMQNPRHLVRRRGQEARLRCSPMKGHSHVYWYRQLPEEGLKFMVYLQKENIIDESGMPKERFSAEFPKEGPSILRIQQVVRGDSAAYFCASSLSSNTEAFFGQGTRLTVV.

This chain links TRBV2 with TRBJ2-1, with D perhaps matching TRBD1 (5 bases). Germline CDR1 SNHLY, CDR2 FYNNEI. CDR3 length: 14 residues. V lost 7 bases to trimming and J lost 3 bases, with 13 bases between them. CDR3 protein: CASMKTVFYNEQFF. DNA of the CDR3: TGTGCCAGCATGAAGACAGTCTTCTACAATGAGCAGTTCTTC.

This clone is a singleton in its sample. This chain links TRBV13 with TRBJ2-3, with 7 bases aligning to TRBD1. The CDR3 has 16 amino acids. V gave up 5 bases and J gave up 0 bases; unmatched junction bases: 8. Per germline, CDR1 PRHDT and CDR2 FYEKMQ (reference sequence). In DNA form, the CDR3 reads TGTGCCAGCAGCCCCCAGACAGGGTTAAGCACAGATACGCAGTATTTT. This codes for CASSPQTGLSTDTQYF.

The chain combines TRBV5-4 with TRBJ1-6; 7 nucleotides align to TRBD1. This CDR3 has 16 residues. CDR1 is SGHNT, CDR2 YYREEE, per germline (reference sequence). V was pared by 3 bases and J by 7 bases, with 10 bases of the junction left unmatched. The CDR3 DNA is TGTGCCAGCAGCTCGACGACAGGGCTGCGGAATTCACCCCTCCACTTT. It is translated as CASSSTTGLRNSPLHF.

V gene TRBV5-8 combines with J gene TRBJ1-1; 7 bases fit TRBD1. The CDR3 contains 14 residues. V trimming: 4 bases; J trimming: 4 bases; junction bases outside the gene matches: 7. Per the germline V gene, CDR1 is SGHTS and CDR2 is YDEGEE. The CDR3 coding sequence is TGTGCCAGCAGCCCCCGGGACAGAGGCACTGAAGCTTTCTTT. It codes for CASSPRDRGTEAFF.

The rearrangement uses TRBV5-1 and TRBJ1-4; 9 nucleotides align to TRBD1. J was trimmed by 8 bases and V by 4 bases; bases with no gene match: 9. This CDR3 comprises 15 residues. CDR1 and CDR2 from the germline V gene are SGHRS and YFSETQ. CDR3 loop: CASSIQGADDEKLFF. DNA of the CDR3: TGCGCCAGCAGCATACAGGGGGCGGATGACGAAAAACTGTTTTTT.

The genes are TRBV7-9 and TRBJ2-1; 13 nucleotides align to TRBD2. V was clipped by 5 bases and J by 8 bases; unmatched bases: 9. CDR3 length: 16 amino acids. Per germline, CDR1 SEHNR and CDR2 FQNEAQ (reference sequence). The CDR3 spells CASSLGGLAGFDEQFF. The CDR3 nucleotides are TGTGCCAGCAGCCTAGGGGGACTAGCGGGATTCGATGAGCAGTTCTTC. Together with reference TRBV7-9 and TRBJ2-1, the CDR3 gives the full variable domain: DTGVSQNPRHKITKRGQNVTFRCDPISEHNRLYWYRQTLGQGPEFLTYFQNEAQLEKSRLLSDRFSAERPKGSFSTLEIQRTEQGDSAMYLCASSLGGLAGFDEQFFGPGTRLTVL.

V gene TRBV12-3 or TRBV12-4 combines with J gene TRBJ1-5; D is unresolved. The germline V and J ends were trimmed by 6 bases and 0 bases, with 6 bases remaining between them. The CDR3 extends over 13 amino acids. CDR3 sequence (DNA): TGTGCCAGCAGCCACAATAGCAATCAGCCCCAGCATTTT. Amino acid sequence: CASSHNSNQPQHF.

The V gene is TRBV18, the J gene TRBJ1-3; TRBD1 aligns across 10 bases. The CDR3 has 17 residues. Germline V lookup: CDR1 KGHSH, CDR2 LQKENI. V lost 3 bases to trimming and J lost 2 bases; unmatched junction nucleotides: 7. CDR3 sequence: CASSPDLTGGPGNTIYF. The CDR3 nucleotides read TGTGCCAGCTCACCCGATCTGACAGGGGGCCCTGGAAACACCATATATTTT.

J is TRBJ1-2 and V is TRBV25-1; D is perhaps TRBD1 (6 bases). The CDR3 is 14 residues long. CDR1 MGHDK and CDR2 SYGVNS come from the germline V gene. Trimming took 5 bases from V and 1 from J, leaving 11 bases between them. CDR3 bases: TGTGCCAGCAGTAGGCTGGACAGTAACTATGGCTACACCTTC. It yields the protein CASSRLDSNYGYTF.

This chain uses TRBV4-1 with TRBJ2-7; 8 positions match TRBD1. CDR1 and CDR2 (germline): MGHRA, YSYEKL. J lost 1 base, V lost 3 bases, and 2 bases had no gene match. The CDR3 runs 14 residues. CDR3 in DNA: TGCGCCAGCAGCCAGGACAGGGAATCCTACGAGCAGTACTTC. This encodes CASSQDRESYEQYF.

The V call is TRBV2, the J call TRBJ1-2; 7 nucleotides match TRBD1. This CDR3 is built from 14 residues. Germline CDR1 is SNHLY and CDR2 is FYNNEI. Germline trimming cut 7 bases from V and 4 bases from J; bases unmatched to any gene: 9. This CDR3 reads CASISRGQFYGYTF. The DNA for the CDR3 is TGTGCCAGCATTAGTAGGGGGCAGTTCTATGGCTACACCTTC.

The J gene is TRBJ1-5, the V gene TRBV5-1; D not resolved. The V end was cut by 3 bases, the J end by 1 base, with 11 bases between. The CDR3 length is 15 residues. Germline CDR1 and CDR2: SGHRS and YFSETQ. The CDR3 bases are TGCGCCAGCAGCTCTGAGGGAGACAGCAATCAGCCCCAGCATTTT. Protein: CASSSEGDSNQPQHF.

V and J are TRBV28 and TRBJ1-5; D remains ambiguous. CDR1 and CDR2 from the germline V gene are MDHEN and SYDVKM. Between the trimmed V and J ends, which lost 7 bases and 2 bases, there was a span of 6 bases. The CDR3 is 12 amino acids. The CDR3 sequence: CASNGGNQPQHF. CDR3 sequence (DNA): TGTGCCAGCAACGGTGGCAATCAGCCCCAGCATTTT.

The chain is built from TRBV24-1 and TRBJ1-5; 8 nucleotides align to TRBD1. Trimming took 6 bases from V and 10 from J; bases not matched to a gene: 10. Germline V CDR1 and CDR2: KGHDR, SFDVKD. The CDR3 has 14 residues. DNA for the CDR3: TGTGCCACCAGTCCCGGACAGGGACCTGATCCCCAGCATTTT. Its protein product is CATSPGQGPDPQHF.

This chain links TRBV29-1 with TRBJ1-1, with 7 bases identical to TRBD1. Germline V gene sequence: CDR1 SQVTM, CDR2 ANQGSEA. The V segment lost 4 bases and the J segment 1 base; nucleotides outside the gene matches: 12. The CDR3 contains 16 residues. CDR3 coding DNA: TGCAGCGTTGGGGGCCGATCTGACAGGGCGAACACTGAAGCTTTCTTT. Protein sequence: CSVGGRSDRANTEAFF.

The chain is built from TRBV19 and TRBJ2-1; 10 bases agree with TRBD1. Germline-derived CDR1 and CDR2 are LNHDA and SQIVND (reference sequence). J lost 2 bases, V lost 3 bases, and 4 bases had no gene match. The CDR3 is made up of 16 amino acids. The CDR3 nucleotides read TGTGCCAGTAGTATGGGGACAGGGGAACCCTACAATGAGCAGTTCTTC. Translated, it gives CASSMGTGEPYNEQFF.

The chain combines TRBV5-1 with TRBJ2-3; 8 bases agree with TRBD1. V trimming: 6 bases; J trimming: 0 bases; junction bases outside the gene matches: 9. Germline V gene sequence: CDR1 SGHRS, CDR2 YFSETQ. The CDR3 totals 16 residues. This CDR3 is CASNPFWTGSTDTQYF. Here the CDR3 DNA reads TGCGCCAGCAACCCGTTTTGGACAGGGAGCACAGATACGCAGTATTTT.

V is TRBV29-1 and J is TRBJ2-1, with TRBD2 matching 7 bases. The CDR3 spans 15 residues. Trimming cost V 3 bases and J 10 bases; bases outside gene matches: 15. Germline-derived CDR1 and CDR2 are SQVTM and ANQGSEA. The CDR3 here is CSVDGAGEGYYEQFF. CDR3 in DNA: TGCAGCGTTGATGGGGCGGGAGAAGGATATTACGAGCAGTTCTTC.